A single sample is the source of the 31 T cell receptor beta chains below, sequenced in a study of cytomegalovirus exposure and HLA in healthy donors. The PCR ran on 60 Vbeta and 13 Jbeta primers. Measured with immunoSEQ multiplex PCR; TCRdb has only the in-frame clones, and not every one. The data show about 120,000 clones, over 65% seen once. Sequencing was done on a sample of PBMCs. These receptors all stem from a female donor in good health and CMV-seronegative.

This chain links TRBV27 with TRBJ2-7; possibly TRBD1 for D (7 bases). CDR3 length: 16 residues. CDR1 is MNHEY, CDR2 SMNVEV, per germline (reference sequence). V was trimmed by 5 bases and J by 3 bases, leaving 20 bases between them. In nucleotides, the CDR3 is TGTGCCAGCAGTCCCTCCAGGGGGGCTGAGTACTACGAGCAGTACTTC. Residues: CASSPSRGAEYYEQYF.

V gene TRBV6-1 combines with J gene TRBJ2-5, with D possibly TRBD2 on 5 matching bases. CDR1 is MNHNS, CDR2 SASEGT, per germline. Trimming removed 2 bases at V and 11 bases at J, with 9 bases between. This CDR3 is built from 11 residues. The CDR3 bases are TGTGCCAGCAGTGAAAGCCGGGATCAGTACTTC. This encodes CASSESRDQYF.

CDR3 sequence (DNA): TGTGCCAGCATTAAAAACTCCGAGGGACAGCCCCAGCATTTT. Translating it yields CASIKNSEGQPQHF. The J gene is TRBJ1-5, the V gene TRBV6-1; D is ambiguous. Germline V gene lookup returns CDR1 MNHNS and CDR2 SASEGT. V was cut by 7 bases and J by 7 bases, with 17 bases left in between. This CDR3 contains 14 residues.

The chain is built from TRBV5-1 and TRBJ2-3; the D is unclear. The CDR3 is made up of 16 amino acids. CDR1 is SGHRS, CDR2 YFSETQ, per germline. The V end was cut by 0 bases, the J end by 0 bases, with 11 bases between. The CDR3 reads CASSLDVAGSTDTQYF. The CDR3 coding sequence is TGCGCCAGCAGCTTGGATGTAGCTGGAAGCACAGATACGCAGTATTTT. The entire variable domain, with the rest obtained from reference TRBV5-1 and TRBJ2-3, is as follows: KAGVTQTPRYLIKTRGQQVTLSCSPISGHRSVSWYQQTPGQGLQFLFEYFSETQRNKGNFPGRFSGRQFSNSRSEMNVSTLELGDSALYLCASSLDVAGSTDTQYFGPGTRLTVL.

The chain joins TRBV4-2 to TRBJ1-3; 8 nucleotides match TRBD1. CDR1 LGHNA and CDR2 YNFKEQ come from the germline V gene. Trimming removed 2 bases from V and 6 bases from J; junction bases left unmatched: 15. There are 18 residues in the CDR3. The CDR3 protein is CASSQRGVPDRDKNTIYF. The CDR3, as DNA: TGTGCCAGCAGCCAAAGGGGGGTTCCGGACAGGGACAAAAACACCATATATTTT.

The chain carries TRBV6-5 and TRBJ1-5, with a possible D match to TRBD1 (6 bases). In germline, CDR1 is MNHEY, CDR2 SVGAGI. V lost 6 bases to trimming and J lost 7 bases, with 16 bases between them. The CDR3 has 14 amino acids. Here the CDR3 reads CASSTQGQGQPQHF. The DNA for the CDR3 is TGTGCCAGCAGCACACAGGGACAAGGACAGCCCCAGCATTTT.

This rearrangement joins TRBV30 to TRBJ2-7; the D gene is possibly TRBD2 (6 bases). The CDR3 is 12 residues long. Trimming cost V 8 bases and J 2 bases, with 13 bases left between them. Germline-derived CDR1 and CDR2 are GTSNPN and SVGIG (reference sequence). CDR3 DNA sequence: TGTGCCGGATTCGGGGGTACCTACGAGCAGTACTTC. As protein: CAGFGGTYEQYF.

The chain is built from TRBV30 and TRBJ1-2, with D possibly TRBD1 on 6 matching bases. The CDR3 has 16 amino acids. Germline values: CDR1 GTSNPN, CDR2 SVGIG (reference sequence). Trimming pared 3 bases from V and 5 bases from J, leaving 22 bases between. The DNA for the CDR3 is TGTGCCTGGAGCGCTGGGATGGGAAACAGGGTATATGGCTACACCTTC. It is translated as CAWSAGMGNRVYGYTF.

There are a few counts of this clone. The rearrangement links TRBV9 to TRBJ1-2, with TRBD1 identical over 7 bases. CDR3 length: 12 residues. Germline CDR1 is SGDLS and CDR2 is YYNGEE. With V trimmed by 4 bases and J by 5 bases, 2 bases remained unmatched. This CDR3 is CASSSTGYGYTF. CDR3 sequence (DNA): TGTGCCAGCAGCTCGACAGGGTATGGCTACACCTTC.

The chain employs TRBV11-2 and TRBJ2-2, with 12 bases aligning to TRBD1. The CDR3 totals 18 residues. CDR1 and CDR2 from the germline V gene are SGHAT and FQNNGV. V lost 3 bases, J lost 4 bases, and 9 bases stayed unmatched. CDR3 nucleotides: TGTGCCAGCAGCTTTCGGGACAGGGGGCCTTATGGCACCGGGGAGCTGTTTTTT. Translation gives CASSFRDRGPYGTGELFF.

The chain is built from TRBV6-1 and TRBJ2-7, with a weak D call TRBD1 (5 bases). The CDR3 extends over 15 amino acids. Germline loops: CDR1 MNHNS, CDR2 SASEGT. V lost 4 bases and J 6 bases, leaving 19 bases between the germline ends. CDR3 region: CASSVQGFIGSEQYF. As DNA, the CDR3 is TGTGCCAGCAGTGTCCAGGGTTTTATCGGTTCCGAGCAGTACTTC.

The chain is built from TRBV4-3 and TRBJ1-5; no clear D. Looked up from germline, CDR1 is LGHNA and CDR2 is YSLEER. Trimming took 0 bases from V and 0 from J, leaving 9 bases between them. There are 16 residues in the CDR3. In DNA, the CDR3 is TGCGCCAGCAGCCAAGATTACTATTATAGCAATCAGCCCCAGCATTTT. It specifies CASSQDYYYSNQPQHF.

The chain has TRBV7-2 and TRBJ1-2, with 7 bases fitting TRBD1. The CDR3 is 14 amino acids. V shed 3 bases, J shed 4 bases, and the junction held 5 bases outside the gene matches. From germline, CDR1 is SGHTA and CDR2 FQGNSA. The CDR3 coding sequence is TGTGCCAGCAGCTTTCAGGGGGGCCCCTATGGCTACACCTTC. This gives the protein CASSFQGGPYGYTF.

For the CDR3, the DNA is TGTGCCAGCTCACCGCCAATAAAGAACCGGGACAGGGGTTTGAACGAGCAGTACTTC. Its translation: CASSPPIKNRDRGLNEQYF. V and J are TRBV18 and TRBJ2-7; 10 bases are shared with TRBD1. This CDR3 is built from 19 residues. Germline trimming cut 3 bases from V and 5 bases from J; bases unmatched to any gene: 19. The V gene's germline CDR1 is KGHSH and CDR2 LQKENI.

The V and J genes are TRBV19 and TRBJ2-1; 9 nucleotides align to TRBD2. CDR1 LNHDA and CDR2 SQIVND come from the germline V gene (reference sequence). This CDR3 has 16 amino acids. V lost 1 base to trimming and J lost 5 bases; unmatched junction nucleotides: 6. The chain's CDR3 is CASSIVGRGGDNEQFF. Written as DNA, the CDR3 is TGTGCCAGTAGTATAGTCGGGCGCGGGGGGGACAATGAGCAGTTCTTC. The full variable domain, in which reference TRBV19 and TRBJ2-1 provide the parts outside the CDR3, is DGGITQSPKYLFRKEGQNVTLSCEQNLNHDAMYWYRQDPGQGLRLIYYSQIVNDFQKGDIAEGYSVSREKKESFPLTVTSAQKNPTAFYLCASSIVGRGGDNEQFFGPGTRLTVL.

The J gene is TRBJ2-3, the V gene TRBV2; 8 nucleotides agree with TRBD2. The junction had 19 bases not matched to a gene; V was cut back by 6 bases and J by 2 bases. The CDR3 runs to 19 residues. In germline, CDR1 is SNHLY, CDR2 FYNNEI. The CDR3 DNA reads TGTGCCAGCAGGGGGGGACTTACTAGCGGAGGCGGCCTCACAGATACGCAGTATTTT. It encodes CASRGGLTSGGGLTDTQYF.

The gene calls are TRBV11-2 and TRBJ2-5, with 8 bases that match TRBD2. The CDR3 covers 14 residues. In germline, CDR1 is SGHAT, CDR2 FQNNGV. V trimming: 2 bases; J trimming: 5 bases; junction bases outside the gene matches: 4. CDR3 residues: CASSLRPSGETQYF. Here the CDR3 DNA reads TGTGCCAGCAGCTTAAGACCTAGCGGGGAGACCCAGTACTTC.

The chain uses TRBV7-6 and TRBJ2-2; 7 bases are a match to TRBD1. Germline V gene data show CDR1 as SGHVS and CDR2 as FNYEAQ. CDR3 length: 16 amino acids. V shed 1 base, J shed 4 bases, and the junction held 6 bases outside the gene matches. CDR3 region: CASSLDPSGGTGELFF. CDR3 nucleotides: TGTGCCAGCAGCTTAGATCCGTCAGGGGGCACCGGGGAGCTGTTTTTT. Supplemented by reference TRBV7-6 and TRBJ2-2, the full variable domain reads GAGVSQSPRYKVTKRGQDVALRCDPISGHVSLYWYRQALGQGPEFLTYFNYEAQQDKSGLPNDRFSAERPEGSISTLTIQRTEQRDSAMYRCASSLDPSGGTGELFFGEGSRLTVL.

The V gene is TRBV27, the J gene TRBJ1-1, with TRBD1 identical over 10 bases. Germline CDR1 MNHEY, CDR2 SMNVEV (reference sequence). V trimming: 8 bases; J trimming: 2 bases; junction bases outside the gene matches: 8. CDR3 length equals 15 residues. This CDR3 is CASASGQGTNTEAFF. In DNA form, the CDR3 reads TGTGCCAGCGCCTCGGGACAGGGGACTAACACTGAAGCTTTCTTT.

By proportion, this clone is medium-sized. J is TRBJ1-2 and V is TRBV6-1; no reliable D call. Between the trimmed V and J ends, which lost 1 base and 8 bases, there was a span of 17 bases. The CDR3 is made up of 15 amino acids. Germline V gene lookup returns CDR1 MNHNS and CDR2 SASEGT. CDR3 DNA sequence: TGTGCCAGCAGTGAAGGGGAGTCGGCGGTGGTAGGCTACACCTTC. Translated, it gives CASSEGESAVVGYTF.

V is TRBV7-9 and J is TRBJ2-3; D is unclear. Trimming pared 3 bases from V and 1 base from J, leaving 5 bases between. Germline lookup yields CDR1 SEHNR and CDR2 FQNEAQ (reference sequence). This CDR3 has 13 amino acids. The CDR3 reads CASSFGGTDTQYF. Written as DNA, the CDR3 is TGTGCCAGCAGCTTCGGTGGCACAGATACGCAGTATTTT.

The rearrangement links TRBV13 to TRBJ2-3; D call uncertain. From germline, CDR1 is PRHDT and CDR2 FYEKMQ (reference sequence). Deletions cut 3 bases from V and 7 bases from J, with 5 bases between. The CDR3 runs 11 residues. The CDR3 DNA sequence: TGTGCCAGCAGCTTCGAGAATACGCAGTATTTT. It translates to CASSFENTQYF.

The CDR3 sequence: CASSQLAGGTDTQYF. The CDR3 coding sequence is TGTGCCAGCAGCCAATTAGCGGGGGGGACAGATACGCAGTATTTT. J is TRBJ2-3 and V is TRBV4-2; TRBD2 matches 11 bases. CDR3 size: 15 residues. Germline-derived CDR1 and CDR2 are LGHNA and YNFKEQ. The ends lost 2 bases at V and 3 bases at J; junction bases unmatched: 1.

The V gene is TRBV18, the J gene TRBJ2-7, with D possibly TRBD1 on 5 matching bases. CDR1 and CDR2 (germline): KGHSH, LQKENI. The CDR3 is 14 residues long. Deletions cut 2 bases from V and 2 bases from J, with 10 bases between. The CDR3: CASSPRRQTYEQYF. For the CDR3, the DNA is TGTGCCAGCTCACCAAGGAGACAGACCTACGAGCAGTACTTC.

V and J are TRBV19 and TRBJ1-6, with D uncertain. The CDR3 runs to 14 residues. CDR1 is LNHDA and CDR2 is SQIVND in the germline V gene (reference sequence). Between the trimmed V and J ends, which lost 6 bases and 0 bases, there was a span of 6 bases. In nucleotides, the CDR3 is TGTGCCAGTAGCCTAAGCTCCTATAATTCACCCCTCCACTTT. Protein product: CASSLSSYNSPLHF.

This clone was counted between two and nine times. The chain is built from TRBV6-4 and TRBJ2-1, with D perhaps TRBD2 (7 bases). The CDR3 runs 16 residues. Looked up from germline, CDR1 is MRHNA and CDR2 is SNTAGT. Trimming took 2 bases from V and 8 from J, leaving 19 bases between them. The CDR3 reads CASSDTSLGGAHEQFF. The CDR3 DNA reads TGTGCCAGCAGTGACACATCCCTTGGGGGGGCCCATGAGCAGTTCTTC.

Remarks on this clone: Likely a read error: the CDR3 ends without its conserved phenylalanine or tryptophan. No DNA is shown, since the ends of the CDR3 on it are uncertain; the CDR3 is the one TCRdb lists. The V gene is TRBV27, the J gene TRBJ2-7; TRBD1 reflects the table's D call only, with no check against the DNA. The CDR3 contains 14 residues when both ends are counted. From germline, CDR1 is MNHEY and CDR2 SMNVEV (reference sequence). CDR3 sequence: CASSCRQGKLGTGA.

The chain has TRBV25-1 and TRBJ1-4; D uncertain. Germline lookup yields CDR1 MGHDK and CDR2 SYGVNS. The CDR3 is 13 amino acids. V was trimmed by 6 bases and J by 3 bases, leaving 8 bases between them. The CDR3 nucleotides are TGTGCCAGCAGCCGCGGGGCTAATGAAAAACTGTTTTTT. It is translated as CASSRGANEKLFF.

CDR3 bases: TGCAGCGCCTATGGGAGGGGAAACACCATATATTTT. Protein sequence: CSAYGRGNTIYF. The rearrangement links TRBV29-1 to TRBJ1-3; D is undetermined. V was pared by 7 bases and J by 4 bases, with 11 bases between. CDR1 SQVTM and CDR2 ANQGSEA come from the germline V gene. This CDR3 has 12 amino acids.

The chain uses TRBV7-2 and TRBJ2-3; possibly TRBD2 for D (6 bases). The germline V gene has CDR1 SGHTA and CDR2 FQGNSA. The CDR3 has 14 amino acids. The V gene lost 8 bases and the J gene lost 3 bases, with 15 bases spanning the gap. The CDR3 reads CASVERAGTDTQYF. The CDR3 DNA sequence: TGTGCCAGCGTAGAGCGGGCAGGAACAGATACGCAGTATTTT. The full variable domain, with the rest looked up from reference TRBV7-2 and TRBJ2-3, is GAGVSQSPSNKVTEKGKDVELRCDPISGHTALYWYRQSLGQGLEFLIYFQGNSAPDKSGLPSDRFSAERTGGSVSTLTIQRTQQEDSAVYLCASVERAGTDTQYFGPGTRLTVL.

The CDR3 sequence: CASSEMEGKEAFF. The CDR3 DNA reads as TGCGCCAGCAGTGAGATGGAGGGGAAGGAAGCTTTCTTT. The V call is TRBV10-2, the J call TRBJ1-1, with D possibly matching TRBD1 (5 bases). CDR1 WSHSY and CDR2 SAAADI come from the germline V gene. This CDR3 has 13 residues. V lost 2 bases, J lost 8 bases, and 12 bases lay in between.